The 9 T cell receptor beta chains listed next were all sequenced from one sample in a study of blood T cell repertoires in COVID-19 (TCRdb year 2020). Library prep was done by the immunoSEQ multiplex PCR assay. TCRdb provides this immuneACCESS table in a form limited to in-frame rearrangements. Some clones are lacking; in checked studies, under half of them reflect an unresolved V gene, and why the rest are absent is not known. In this sample the table shows some 180,000 clones, 60% to 80% of which occur a single time. 14% of the sample goes to the ten largest clones. The sample consisted of PBMCs or T cells enriched from blood (not recorded which). These receptors were taken from a man between 60 and 75 years old who had been exposed to COVID-19.

The rearrangement joins TRBV19 to TRBJ2-2; 8 bases align to TRBD1. The CDR3 runs 15 residues. The V and J ends lost 6 bases and 2 bases, in that order; junction bases with no gene match: 5. Germline CDR1 LNHDA, CDR2 SQIVND (reference sequence). CDR3 sequence (DNA): TGTGCCAGTAGCCCGGACAGGGCAAACACCGGGGAGCTGTTTTTT. It codes for CASSPDRANTGELFF.

In its sample, this clone was seen once. The V gene is TRBV7-2, the J gene TRBJ2-5, with a tentative D call TRBD2 (6 bases). The CDR3 sequence is 15 residues long. Trimming shortened V by 2 bases and J by 2 bases, and 12 bases separated the two germline ends. Germline V gene lookup returns CDR1 SGHTA and CDR2 FQGNSA. The CDR3, as DNA: TGTGCCAGCAGCTTACCTGCGGGACCACAAGAGACCCAGTACTTC. It yields the protein CASSLPAGPQETQYF.

J is TRBJ2-1 and V is TRBV5-1; TRBD2 matches 9 bases. The CDR3 has 15 amino acids. Germline V gene lookup returns CDR1 SGHRS and CDR2 YFSETQ. Trimming cost V 0 bases and J 9 bases; bases outside gene matches: 7. DNA for the CDR3: TGCGCCAGCAGCTTGGTTAGCGGGAGTCAGGGTGAGCAGTTCTTC. Translation: CASSLVSGSQGEQFF.

This sequence joins TRBV30 and TRBJ2-7; D is possibly TRBD1 (5 bases). The CDR3 is 15 residues long. V was shortened by 2 bases and J by 0 bases, with 14 bases between the two germline ends. Germline CDR1 reads GTSNPN; CDR2 reads SVGIG (reference sequence). Here the CDR3 reads CAWSYKTVSSYEQYF. The CDR3 DNA reads TGTGCCTGGAGTTATAAGACAGTGAGCTCCTACGAGCAGTACTTC.

V gene TRBV19 combines with J gene TRBJ2-3; 8 nucleotides align to TRBD1. In germline, CDR1 is LNHDA, CDR2 SQIVND (reference sequence). After removal of 3 bases from V and 2 bases from J, the junction contained 10 bases not matched to a gene. The CDR3 is 17 amino acids. The CDR3 DNA is TGTGCCAGTAGTATTGGACGACAGGGGCCGGCCACAGATACGCAGTATTTT. It yields the protein CASSIGRQGPATDTQYF.

V and J are TRBV19 and TRBJ2-1; D is ambiguous. V was trimmed by 5 bases and J by 9 bases, leaving 8 bases between them. Germline CDR1 and CDR2: LNHDA and SQIVND (reference sequence). The CDR3 extends over 11 amino acids. Here the CDR3 DNA reads TGTGCCAGTAGTTCCGTTCTTGAGCAGTTCTTC. This codes for CASSSVLEQFF.

The genes are TRBV5-8 and TRBJ1-1; D possibly corresponds to TRBD1 (5 bases). Per the germline V gene, CDR1 is SGHTS and CDR2 is YDEGEE. Trimming took 2 bases from V and 3 from J, leaving 14 bases between them. CDR3 size: 15 residues. The DNA of the CDR3 is TGTGCCAGCAGCTTCTCCCCCGGGGGGTACACTGAAGCTTTCTTT. Its translation is CASSFSPGGYTEAFF.

The rearrangement joins TRBV21-1 to TRBJ2-2; no DNA check was done on the table's D call, TRBD1. TRBV21-1 is noted as a pseudogene. The CDR3 runs to 12 residues. The DNA of the CDR3 is TGTGCCAGCTACAGAAACACCGGGGAGCTGTTTTTT. It encodes CASYRNTGELFF.

The V and J genes are TRBV5-1 and TRBJ2-1, with 8 bases fitting TRBD2. This CDR3 spans 17 amino acids. J gave up 1 base and V 0 bases, and 6 bases lay outside the gene matches. The germline CDR1 and CDR2 sequences are SGHRS and YFSETQ. CDR3 region: CASSLGGGRISYNEQFF. In nucleotides, the CDR3 is TGCGCCAGCAGCTTGGGGGGCGGGAGGATTTCCTACAATGAGCAGTTCTTC.